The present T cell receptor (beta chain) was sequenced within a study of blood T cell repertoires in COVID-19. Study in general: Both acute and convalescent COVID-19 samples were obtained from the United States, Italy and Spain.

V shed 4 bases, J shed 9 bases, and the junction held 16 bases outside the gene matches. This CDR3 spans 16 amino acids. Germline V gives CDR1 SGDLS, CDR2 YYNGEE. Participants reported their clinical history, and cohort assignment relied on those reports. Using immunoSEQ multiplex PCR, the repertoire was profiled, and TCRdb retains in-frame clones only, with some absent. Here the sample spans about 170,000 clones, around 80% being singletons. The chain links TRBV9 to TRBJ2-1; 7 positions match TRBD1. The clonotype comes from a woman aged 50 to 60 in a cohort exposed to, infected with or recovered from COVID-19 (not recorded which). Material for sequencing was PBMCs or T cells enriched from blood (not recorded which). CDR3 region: CASSPNDRVPKFEQFF. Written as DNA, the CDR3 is TGTGCCAGCAGCCCTAACGACAGGGTACCGAAGTTTGAGCAGTTCTTC.